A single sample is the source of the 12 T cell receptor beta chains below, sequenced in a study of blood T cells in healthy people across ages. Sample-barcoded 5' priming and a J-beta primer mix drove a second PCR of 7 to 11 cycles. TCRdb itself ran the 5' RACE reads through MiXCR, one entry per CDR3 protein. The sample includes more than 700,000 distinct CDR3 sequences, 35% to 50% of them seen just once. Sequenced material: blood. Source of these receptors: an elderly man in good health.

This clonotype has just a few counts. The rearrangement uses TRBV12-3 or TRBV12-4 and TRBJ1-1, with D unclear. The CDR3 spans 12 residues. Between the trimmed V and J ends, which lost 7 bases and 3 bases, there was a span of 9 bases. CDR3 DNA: TGTGCCAGCACCTATGGTCACACTGAAGCTTTCTTT. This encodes CASTYGHTEAFF.

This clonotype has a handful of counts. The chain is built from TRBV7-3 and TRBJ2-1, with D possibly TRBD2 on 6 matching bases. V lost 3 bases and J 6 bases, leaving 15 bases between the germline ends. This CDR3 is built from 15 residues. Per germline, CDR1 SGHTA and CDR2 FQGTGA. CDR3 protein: CASSFDTSLGNEQFF. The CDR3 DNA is TGTGCCAGCAGCTTTGACACTAGCTTGGGCAATGAGCAGTTCTTC.

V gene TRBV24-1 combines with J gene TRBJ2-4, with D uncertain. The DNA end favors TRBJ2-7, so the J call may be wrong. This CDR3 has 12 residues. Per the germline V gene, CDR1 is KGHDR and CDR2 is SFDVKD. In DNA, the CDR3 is TGTGCCGCTGCAAATGAACTTGGCGAGCAGTACTTC. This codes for CAAANELGEQYF.

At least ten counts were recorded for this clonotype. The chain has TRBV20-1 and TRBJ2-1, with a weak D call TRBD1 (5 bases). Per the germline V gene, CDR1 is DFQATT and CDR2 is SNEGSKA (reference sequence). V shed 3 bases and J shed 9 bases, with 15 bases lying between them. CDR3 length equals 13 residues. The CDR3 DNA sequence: TGCAGTGCTAGGGACACCTCGGGCCTTGAGCAGTTCTTC. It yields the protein CSARDTSGLEQFF.

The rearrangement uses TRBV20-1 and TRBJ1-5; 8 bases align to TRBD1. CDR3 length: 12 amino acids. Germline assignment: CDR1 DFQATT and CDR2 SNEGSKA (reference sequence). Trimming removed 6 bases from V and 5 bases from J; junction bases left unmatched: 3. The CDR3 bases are TGCAGTGCCGAGACAGGGGATCAGCCCCAGCATTTT. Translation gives CSAETGDQPQHF.

CDR3 region: CSGPGLGEDTQYF. Here the CDR3 DNA reads TGCAGCGGGCCTGGACTAGGAGAAGATACGCAGTATTTT. This rearrangement joins TRBV29-1 to TRBJ2-3; 7 nucleotides match TRBD2. V lost 7 bases and J lost 5; bases outside the gene matches: 9. The CDR3 consists of 13 residues. Germline CDR1 reads SQVTM; CDR2 reads ANQGSEA.

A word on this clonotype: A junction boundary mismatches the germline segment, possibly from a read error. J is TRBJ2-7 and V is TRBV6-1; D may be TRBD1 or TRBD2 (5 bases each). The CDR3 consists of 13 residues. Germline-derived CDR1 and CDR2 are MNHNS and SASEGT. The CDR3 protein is CACSTRGAGEQYF. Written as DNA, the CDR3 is TGTGCCTGCAGTACTAGAGGGGCTGGCGAGCAGTACTTC.

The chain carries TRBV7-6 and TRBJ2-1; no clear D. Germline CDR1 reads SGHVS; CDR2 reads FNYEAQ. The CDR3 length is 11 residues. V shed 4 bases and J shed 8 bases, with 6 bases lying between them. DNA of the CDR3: TGTGCCAGCAGCTATTATGATGAGCAGTTCTTC. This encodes CASSYYDEQFF.

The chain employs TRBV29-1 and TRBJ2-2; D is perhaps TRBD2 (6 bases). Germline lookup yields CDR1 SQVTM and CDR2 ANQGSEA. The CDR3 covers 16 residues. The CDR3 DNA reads TGCAGTTGCGGTGACAGAACGACGGGAGACACCGGGGAGCTGTTTTTT. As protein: CSCGDRTTGDTGELFF.

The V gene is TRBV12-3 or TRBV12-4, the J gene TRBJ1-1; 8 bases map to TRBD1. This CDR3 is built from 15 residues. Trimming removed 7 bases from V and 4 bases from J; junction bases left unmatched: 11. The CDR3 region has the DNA TGTGCCAGCATCTCGTATCAGGGGGCGATCACTGAAGCTTTCTTT. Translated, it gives CASISYQGAITEAFF.

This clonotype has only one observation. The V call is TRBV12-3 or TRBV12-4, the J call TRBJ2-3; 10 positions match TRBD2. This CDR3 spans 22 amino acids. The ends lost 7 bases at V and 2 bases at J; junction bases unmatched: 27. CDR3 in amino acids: CASTGTGPTTAGGRGFTDTQYF. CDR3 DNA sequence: TGTGCCAGCACGGGAACAGGGCCGACCACAGCGGGAGGGCGTGGTTTCACAGATACGCAGTATTTT.

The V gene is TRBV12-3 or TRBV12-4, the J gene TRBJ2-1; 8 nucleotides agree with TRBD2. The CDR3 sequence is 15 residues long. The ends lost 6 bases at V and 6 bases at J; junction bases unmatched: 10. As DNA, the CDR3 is TGTGCCAGCAGCCTCAGCGGGAGAAGCGGCAATGAGCAGTTCTTC. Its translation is CASSLSGRSGNEQFF.